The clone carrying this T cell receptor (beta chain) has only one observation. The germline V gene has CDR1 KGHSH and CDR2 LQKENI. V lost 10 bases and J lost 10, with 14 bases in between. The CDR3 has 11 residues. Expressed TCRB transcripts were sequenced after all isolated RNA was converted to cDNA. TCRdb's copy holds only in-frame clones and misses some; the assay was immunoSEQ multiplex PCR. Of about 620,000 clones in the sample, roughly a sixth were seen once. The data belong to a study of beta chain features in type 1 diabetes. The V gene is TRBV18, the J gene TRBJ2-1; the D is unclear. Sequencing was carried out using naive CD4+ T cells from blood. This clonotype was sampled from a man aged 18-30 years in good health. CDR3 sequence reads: CATAQDREQFF. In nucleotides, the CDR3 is TGTGCCACGGCACAAGATCGGGAGCAGTTCTTC.